Shown below are 2 T cell receptor beta chains from a single sample sequenced in a study of CD8+CD57+ T cells in acquired aplastic anemia. The sequenced patients had an expansion of CD8+CD57+ cells seen by flow cytometry. The template used for profiling TCR beta VDJ and CDR3 was genomic DNA. Each CDR3 protein gets one entry after TCRdb re-called the reads with MiXCR. The table records 95,000 to 150,000 distinct CDR3 sequences, 50% to 60% of them present only once. The sample was sorted CD4+, CD8+, or CD8+CD57+ T cells (not recorded which) from PBMCs. These receptors originate from a human donor with aplastic anemia.

This clonotype was observed at least ten times. The gene calls are TRBV20-1 and TRBJ2-2; D unresolved. The germline V gene has CDR1 DFQATT and CDR2 SNEGSKA (reference sequence). This CDR3 contains 11 residues. V was cut by 5 bases and J by 6 bases, with 7 bases left in between. The CDR3 sequence: CSAPSAGELFF. The CDR3 nucleotides are TGCAGTGCTCCAAGTGCCGGGGAGCTGTTTTTT.

This clonotype has ten or more counts. The chain uses TRBV7-9 and TRBJ1-4; no definite D call. The CDR3 extends over 14 amino acids. The germline V gene encodes CDR1 SEHNR and CDR2 FQNEAQ (reference sequence). The germline V and J ends were trimmed by 1 base and 5 bases, with 8 bases remaining between them. The CDR3 DNA reads TGTGCCAGCAGCTTAGTTGTCAGCAATGAAAAACTGTTTTTT. This encodes CASSLVVSNEKLFF. Variable domain in full (rest from reference TRBV7-9 and TRBJ1-4): DTGVSQNPRHKITKRGQNVTFRCDPISEHNRLYWYRQTLGQGPEFLTYFQNEAQLEKSRLLSDRFSAERPKGSFSTLEIQRTEQGDSAMYLCASSLVVSNEKLFFGSGTQLSVL.